This TCR beta chain was profiled in a study of CXCR3-negative and CXCR3-positive naive CD8 T cells. CD45RO-CCR7+CD27+CD95- defined naive CD8+ T cells. The CDR3 is made up of 17 amino acids. Per germline, CDR1 LGHNA and CDR2 YNFKEQ. The study made its TRB cDNA libraries by 5' RACE, adding UMI labels. TCRdb re-called the 5' RACE reads and gives one entry per CDR3 protein, without DNA. The ten top clones account for over 1.3%, within a sample of 65,000 to 85,000 distinct CDR3 sequences. The sample was naive CXCR3- CD8+ T cells from blood. Subset of the sample: CD45RO-CCR7+CD27+CD95- naive CD8+ T cells lacking CXCR3 (TNR3-). The TCR sequence derives from a human donor in good health. Some clones in this sample may be carry-over from other donors' samples. This chain connects TRBV4-2 to TRBJ1-1; there is no DNA to check the TCRdb D call of TRBD1. This chain's CDR3 is CASSQGLGQLMNTEAFF.